One sample yielded the 23 T cell receptor beta chains listed below, sequenced in a study of shared clonotypes between healthy human individuals. TCRdb keeps only in-frame clones here, not all; method: immunoSEQ multiplex PCR. The table has approximately 2,000,000 clones, 93% seen once. CD45RO-negative CD8 cells positively selected for CCR7 made up the naive population, which excluded terminally differentiated effector memory CD45RA+ cells. Sequences were obtained from naive CD8+ T cells from PBMCs. The receptors were sampled from a man aged 18 to 29 in good health. Some clones in this sample may be carry-over from other donors' samples.

The chain couples TRBV6-1 to TRBJ1-5; maybe TRBD1 (5 bases). CDR3 length equals 17 residues. CDR1 and CDR2 from the germline V gene are MNHNS and SASEGT. Between the trimmed V and J ends, which lost 2 bases and 0 bases, there was a span of 14 bases. The CDR3 loop reads CASSEYIGDGSNQPQHF. The DNA for the CDR3 is TGTGCCAGCAGTGAATATATCGGGGACGGTAGCAATCAGCCCCAGCATTTT.

The chain uses TRBV7-9 and TRBJ2-7; 10 bases are a match to TRBD1. CDR3 length: 16 residues. With 5 bases clipped from V and 1 base from J, the junction kept 8 bases outside the gene matches. From germline, CDR1 is SEHNR and CDR2 FQNEAQ (reference sequence). CDR3 sequence reads: CASSPRQGAESYEQYF. In DNA form, the CDR3 reads TGTGCCAGCAGCCCGAGACAGGGGGCGGAATCCTACGAGCAGTACTTC.

The V gene is TRBV10-3, the J gene TRBJ2-1; 11 bases agree with TRBD1. The CDR3 contains 15 residues. Per the germline V gene, CDR1 is ENHRY and CDR2 is SYGVKD. V was clipped by 5 bases and J by 4 bases; unmatched bases: 4. The CDR3 coding sequence is TGTGCCATCAGTCATGGACAGGGGGCATACAATGAGCAGTTCTTC. It yields the protein CAISHGQGAYNEQFF.

This CDR3 is CASSEYLRNQETQYF. CDR3 in DNA: TGTGCCAGCAGTGAATATCTACGGAATCAAGAGACCCAGTACTTC. V is TRBV25-1 and J is TRBJ2-5; D gene unclear. This CDR3 is 15 amino acids long. The V gene lost 0 bases and the J gene lost 2 bases, with 10 bases spanning the gap. Germline values: CDR1 MGHDK, CDR2 SYGVNS.

The V call is TRBV6-6, the J call TRBJ2-2; weak D call: TRBD2 (6 bases). Trimming pared 2 bases from V and 4 bases from J, leaving 14 bases between. CDR3 length: 16 amino acids. In germline, CDR1 is MNHNY, CDR2 SVGAGI (reference sequence). The CDR3 nucleotides are TGTGCCAGCAGTTACCTTGACGGGAGTCCCACCGGGGAGCTGTTTTTT. Translating it yields CASSYLDGSPTGELFF.

Comments on this clone: Other DNA sequences in this specimen translate into the identical CDR3. The chain joins TRBV27 to TRBJ2-7, with a tentative D call TRBD2 (5 bases). The CDR3 contains 15 residues. Germline-derived CDR1 and CDR2 are MNHEY and SMNVEV (reference sequence). The V and J ends lost 1 base and 0 bases respectively, with 10 bases between them. CDR3 sequence reads: CASSLWAGSSYEQYF. The CDR3 DNA is TGTGCCAGCAGTTTATGGGCGGGTAGCTCCTACGAGCAGTACTTC.

V and J are TRBV4-3 and TRBJ2-1; D is uncertain. V dropped 0 bases and J dropped 6 bases, with 12 bases sitting between them. This CDR3 is 15 amino acids long. Germline V gene lookup returns CDR1 LGHNA and CDR2 YSLEER. The CDR3 nucleotides read TGCGCCAGCAGCCAAGATTGGGTCCTTATCAATGAGCAGTTCTTC. Amino acid sequence: CASSQDWVLINEQFF.

Here the CDR3 reads CASSSEAWGNEQFF. The CDR3 DNA reads as TGTGCCAGCAGTTCGGAGGCCTGGGGCAATGAGCAGTTCTTC. The rearrangement uses TRBV6-5 and TRBJ2-1, with D maybe TRBD2 (5 bases). The germline gives CDR1 MNHEY, CDR2 SVGAGI. V dropped 4 bases and J dropped 6 bases, with 13 bases sitting between them. CDR3 size: 14 residues.

Concerning this clone itself: One junction end does not reproduce the germline sequence, and a read error may be involved. J is TRBJ2-1 and V is TRBV9; a weak D match, TRBD2 (5 bases). CDR1 SGDLS and CDR2 YYNGEE come from the germline V gene. The CDR3 totals 13 residues. This CDR3 is CASSVGRSPELLF. In DNA, the CDR3 is TGTGCCAGCAGCGTAGGGAGGTCGCCCGAGCTGCTCTTC.

This clone was seen only once. The genes are TRBV7-9 and TRBJ2-3; 12 nucleotides line up with TRBD2. The CDR3 has 15 amino acids. CDR1 and CDR2 (germline): SEHNR, FQNEAQ (reference sequence). V trimming: 4 bases; J trimming: 6 bases; junction bases outside the gene matches: 5. DNA for the CDR3: TGTGCCAGCAGCTCGACTAGCGGGAGATCGGATACGCAGTATTTT. Encoded protein: CASSSTSGRSDTQYF.

CDR3 loop: CASSYPGREETQYF. The CDR3 nucleotides are TGTGCCAGCAGTTACCCCGGACGAGAAGAGACCCAGTACTTC. V is TRBV6-6 and J is TRBJ2-5, with D unclear. The germline gives CDR1 MNHNY, CDR2 SVGAGI (reference sequence). Trimming shortened V by 2 bases and J by 3 bases, and 10 bases separated the two germline ends. CDR3 size: 14 residues.

The rearrangement uses TRBV9 and TRBJ2-1; D perhaps matches TRBD2 (5 bases). Trimming stripped 3 bases from V and 4 bases from J, with 14 bases between. CDR1 is SGDLS and CDR2 is YYNGEE in the germline V gene. The CDR3 is 15 residues long. The CDR3 is CASSGRSSLYNEQFF. The CDR3 nucleotides are TGTGCCAGCAGCGGGAGGAGTTCATTGTACAATGAGCAGTTCTTC.

The CDR3 protein is CASSSDRVYGYTF. The CDR3, as DNA: TGTGCCAGCAGCAGCGACAGGGTCTATGGCTACACCTTC. This chain joins TRBV2 and TRBJ1-2; 7 bases agree with TRBD1. The CDR3 totals 13 residues. Germline V gene lookup returns CDR1 SNHLY and CDR2 FYNNEI. The J segment lost 4 bases and the V segment lost 6 bases, leaving 5 bases of the junction unmatched.

The CDR3 DNA sequence: TGTGCCATCAGTGAGTCATCTGGACTAGCGAGCTCCTACGAGCAGTACTTC. Residues: CAISESSGLASSYEQYF. The chain recombines TRBV10-3 with TRBJ2-7; 9 nucleotides match TRBD2. The trim removed 0 bases at V and 0 bases at J, leaving 6 bases unmatched. Germline CDR1 reads ENHRY; CDR2 reads SYGVKD. The CDR3 extends over 17 amino acids.

This chain links TRBV28 with TRBJ2-7; no reliable D call. Germline CDR1 MDHEN, CDR2 SYDVKM. The CDR3 contains 14 residues. V lost 6 bases, J lost 2 bases, and 14 bases lay in between. CDR3 in amino acids: CASSPLGLTYEQYF. CDR3 nucleotide sequence: TGTGCCAGCAGCCCCTTGGGTCTTACCTACGAGCAGTACTTC.

This clone appeared a few times. The chain combines TRBV6-5 with TRBJ2-7, with D possibly matching TRBD2 (6 bases). Germline CDR1 is MNHEY and CDR2 is SVGAGI. V shed 0 bases and J shed 3 bases, with 15 bases lying between them. The CDR3 has 16 residues. CDR3 region: CASSYSRTGVNYEQYF. DNA of the CDR3: TGTGCCAGCAGTTACTCCCGGACGGGGGTGAACTACGAGCAGTACTTC.

The chain employs TRBV7-9 and TRBJ2-1; D is possibly TRBD2 (6 bases). The CDR3 totals 13 residues. Trimming cost V 7 bases and J 4 bases, with 11 bases left between them. The germline gives CDR1 SEHNR, CDR2 FQNEAQ (reference sequence). For the CDR3, the DNA is TGTGCCAGCACGGGGGTATATTACAATGAGCAGTTCTTC. Its protein product is CASTGVYYNEQFF.

The J gene is TRBJ2-1, the V gene TRBV5-1, with D perhaps TRBD2 (6 bases). Deletions cut 4 bases from V and 15 bases from J, with 26 bases between. This CDR3 has 15 amino acids. In germline, CDR1 is SGHRS, CDR2 YFSETQ. CDR3 DNA: TGCGCCAGCAGCGCAGCGACGGGACTGCCCCACTTATTGTTCTTC. Its translation is CASSAATGLPHLLFF.

The V and J genes are TRBV28 and TRBJ1-3; 7 bases line up with TRBD1. The germline V gene encodes CDR1 MDHEN and CDR2 SYDVKM. This CDR3 is built from 20 residues. Germline trimming cut 1 base from V and 0 bases from J; bases unmatched to any gene: 15. The CDR3 spells CASSLFPRMTGPDSGNTIYF. CDR3 sequence (DNA): TGTGCCAGCAGTTTATTTCCCCGGATGACAGGGCCCGACTCTGGAAACACCATATATTTT.

The chain links TRBV2 to TRBJ2-5, with 13 bases aligning to TRBD2. This CDR3 contains 15 residues. The V gene's germline CDR1 is SNHLY and CDR2 FYNNEI. With V trimmed by 7 bases and J by 1 base, 3 bases remained unmatched. CDR3 coding DNA: TGTGCCAGCACATGGACTAGCGGGGGCCAAGAGACCCAGTACTTC. Protein sequence: CASTWTSGGQETQYF.

The chain links TRBV9 to TRBJ2-3; 7 nucleotides line up with TRBD1. The ends lost 7 bases at V and 2 bases at J; junction bases unmatched: 4. The CDR3 is 13 amino acids. CDR1 and CDR2 from the germline V gene are SGDLS and YYNGEE. The CDR3 DNA follows: TGTGCCAGCCGGGACAGTATCACAGATACGCAGTATTTT. Its translation is CASRDSITDTQYF.

The chain employs TRBV30 and TRBJ2-5; 10 bases are shared with TRBD2. The better agreement between TRBJ2-7 and the DNA end casts doubt on the J call. Looked up from germline, CDR1 is GTSNPN and CDR2 is SVGIG (reference sequence). This CDR3 has 16 amino acids. The chain's CDR3 is CAWSVGLAGDPYEQYF. In nucleotides, the CDR3 is TGTGCCTGGAGTGTAGGGCTAGCGGGAGATCCCTACGAGCAGTACTTC.

This chain connects TRBV5-3 to TRBJ2-3, with 12 bases identical to TRBD2. TRBV5-3 is an open reading frame, and its role is uncertain. The CDR3 covers 17 residues. With V trimmed by 7 bases and J by 3 bases, 12 bases remained unmatched. Here the CDR3 reads CARALAGGPLVTDTQYF. In DNA, the CDR3 is TGTGCCAGAGCCCTAGCGGGAGGGCCGTTAGTAACAGATACGCAGTATTTT.